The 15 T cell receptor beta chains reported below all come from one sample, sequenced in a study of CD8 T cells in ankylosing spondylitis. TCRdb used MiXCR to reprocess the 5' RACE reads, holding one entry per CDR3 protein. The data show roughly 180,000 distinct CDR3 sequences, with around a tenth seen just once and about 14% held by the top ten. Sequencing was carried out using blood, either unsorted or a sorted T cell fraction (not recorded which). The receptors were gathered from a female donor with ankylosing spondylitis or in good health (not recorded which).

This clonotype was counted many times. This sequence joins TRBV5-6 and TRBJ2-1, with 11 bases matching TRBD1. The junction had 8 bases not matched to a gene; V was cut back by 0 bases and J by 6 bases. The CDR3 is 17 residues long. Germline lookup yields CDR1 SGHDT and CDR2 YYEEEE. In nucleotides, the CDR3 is TGTGCCAGCAGCTTGGCCTTAGGGGACAGGGGGTCCAATGAGCAGTTCTTC. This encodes CASSLALGDRGSNEQFF.

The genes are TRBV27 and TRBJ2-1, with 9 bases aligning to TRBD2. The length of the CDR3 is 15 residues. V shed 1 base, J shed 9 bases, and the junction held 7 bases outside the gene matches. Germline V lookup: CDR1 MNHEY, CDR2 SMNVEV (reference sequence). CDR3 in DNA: TGTGCCAGCAGTTTATGGGGACTAGCTGTCACTGAGCAGTTCTTC. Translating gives CASSLWGLAVTEQFF.

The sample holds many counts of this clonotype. The chain's CDR3 is CASSQDRASNQPQHF. In DNA, the CDR3 is TGCGCCAGCAGCCAAGATCGAGCCAGCAATCAGCCCCAGCATTTT. The gene calls are TRBV4-3 and TRBJ1-5; the D is unclear. This CDR3 comprises 15 residues. CDR1 is LGHNA and CDR2 is YSLEER in the germline V gene. Trimming left V 0 bases short and J 1 base short, with 7 bases between.

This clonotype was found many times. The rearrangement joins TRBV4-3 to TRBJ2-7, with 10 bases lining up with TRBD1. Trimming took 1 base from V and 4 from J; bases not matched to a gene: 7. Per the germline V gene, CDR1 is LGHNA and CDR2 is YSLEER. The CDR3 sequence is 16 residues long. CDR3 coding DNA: TGCGCCAGCAGCCAAGGAGGGACAGGGGATTATTACGAGCAGTACTTC. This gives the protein CASSQGGTGDYYEQYF.

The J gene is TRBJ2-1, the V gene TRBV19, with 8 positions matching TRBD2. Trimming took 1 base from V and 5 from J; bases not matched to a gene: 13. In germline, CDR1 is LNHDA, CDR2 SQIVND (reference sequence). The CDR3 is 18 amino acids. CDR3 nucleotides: TGTGCCAGTAGTATAGCCGGTACAGCGGGAGCACGGGACAATGAGCAGTTCTTC. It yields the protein CASSIAGTAGARDNEQFF.

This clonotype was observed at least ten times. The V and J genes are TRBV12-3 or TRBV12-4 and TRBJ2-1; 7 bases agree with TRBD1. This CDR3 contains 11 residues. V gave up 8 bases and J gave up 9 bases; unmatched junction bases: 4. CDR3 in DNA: TGTGCCAGCCTAAAGGGGGCTGAGCAGTTCTTC. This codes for CASLKGAEQFF.

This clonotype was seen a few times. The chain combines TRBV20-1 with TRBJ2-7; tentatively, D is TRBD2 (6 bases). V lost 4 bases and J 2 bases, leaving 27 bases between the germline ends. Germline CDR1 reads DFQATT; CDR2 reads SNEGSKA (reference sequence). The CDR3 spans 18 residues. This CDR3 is CSANEAPHQAGTPYEQYF. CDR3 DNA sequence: TGCAGTGCTAATGAGGCCCCCCATCAGGCCGGGACTCCCTACGAGCAGTACTTC.

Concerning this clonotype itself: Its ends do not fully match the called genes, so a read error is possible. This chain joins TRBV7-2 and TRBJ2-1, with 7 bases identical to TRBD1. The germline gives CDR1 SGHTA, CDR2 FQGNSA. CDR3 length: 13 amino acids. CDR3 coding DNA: TGTGCCAGCAGCTGGACAGGCCCCAATGAGCAGTTATTC. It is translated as CASSWTGPNEQLF.

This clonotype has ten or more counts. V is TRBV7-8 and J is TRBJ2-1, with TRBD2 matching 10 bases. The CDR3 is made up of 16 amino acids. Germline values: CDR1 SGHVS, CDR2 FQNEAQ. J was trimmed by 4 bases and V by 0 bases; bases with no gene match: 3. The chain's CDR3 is CASSLAGLAAYNEQFF. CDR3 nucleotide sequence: TGTGCCAGCAGCTTAGCAGGACTAGCGGCATACAATGAGCAGTTCTTC.

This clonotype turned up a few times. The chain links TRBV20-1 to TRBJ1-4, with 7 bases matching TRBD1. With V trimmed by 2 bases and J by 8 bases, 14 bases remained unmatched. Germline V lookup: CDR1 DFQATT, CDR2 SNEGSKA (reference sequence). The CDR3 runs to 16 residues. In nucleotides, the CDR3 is TGCAGTGCTAGAAACGACAGGGTAATGGGTCGGGAAAAACTGTTTTTT. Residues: CSARNDRVMGREKLFF.

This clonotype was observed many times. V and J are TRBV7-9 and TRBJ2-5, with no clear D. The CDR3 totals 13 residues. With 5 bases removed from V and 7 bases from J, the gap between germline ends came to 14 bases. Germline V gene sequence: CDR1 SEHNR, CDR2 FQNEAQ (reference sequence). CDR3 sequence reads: CASSPDSRGTQYF. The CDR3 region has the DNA TGTGCCAGCAGCCCCGACTCTCGTGGGACCCAGTACTTC.

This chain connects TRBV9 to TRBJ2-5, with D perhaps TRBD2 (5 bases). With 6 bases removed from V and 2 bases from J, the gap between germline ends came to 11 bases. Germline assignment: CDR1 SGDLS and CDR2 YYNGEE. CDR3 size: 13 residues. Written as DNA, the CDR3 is TGTGCCAGCAACAAGGACTGGCAAGAGACCCAGTACTTC. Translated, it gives CASNKDWQETQYF.

This CDR3 reads CASRDRKEETQYF. CDR3 DNA: TGCGCCAGCCGGGACAGAAAAGAAGAGACCCAGTACTTC. The chain couples TRBV10-1 to TRBJ2-5; 7 nucleotides align to TRBD1. Germline CDR1 WNHNN, CDR2 SYGVQD (reference sequence). The CDR3 has 13 residues. V lost 8 bases to trimming and J lost 3 bases; unmatched junction nucleotides: 6.

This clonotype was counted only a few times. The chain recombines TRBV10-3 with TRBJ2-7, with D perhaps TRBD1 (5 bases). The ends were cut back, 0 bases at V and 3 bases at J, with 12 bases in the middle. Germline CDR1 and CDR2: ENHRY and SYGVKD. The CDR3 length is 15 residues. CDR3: CAISESGLGNYEQYF. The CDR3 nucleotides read TGTGCCATCAGTGAGTCGGGGCTAGGCAACTACGAGCAGTACTTC.

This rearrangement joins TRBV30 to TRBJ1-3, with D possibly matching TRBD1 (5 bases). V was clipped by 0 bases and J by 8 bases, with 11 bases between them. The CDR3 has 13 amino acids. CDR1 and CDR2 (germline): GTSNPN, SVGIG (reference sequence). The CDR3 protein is CAWSVQEGDTIYF. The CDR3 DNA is TGTGCCTGGAGTGTACAGGAAGGTGACACCATATATTTT.